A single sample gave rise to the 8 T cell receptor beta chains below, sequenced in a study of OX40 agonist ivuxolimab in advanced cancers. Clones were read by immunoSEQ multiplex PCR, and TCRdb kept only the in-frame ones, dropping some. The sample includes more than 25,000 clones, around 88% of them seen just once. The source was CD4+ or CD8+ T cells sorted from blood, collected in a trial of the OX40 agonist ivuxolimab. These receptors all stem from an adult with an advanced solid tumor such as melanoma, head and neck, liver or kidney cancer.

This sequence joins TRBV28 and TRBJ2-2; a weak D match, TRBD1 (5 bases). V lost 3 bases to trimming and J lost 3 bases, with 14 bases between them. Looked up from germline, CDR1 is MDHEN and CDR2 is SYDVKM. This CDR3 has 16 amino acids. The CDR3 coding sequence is TGTGCCAGCAGTTTCGAAAGGGGCAGCTACACCGGGGAGCTGTTTTTT. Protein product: CASSFERGSYTGELFF. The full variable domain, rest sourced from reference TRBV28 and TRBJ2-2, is DVKVTQSSRYLVKRTGEKVFLECVQDMDHENMFWYRQDPGLGLRLIYFSYDVKMKEKGDIPEGYSVSREKKERFSLILESASTNQTSMYLCASSFERGSYTGELFFGEGSRLTVL.

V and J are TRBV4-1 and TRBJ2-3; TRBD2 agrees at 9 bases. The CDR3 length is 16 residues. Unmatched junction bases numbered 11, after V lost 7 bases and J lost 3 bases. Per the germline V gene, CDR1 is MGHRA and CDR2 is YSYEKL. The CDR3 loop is CASMGGRARGTDTQYF. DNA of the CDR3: TGCGCCAGCATGGGCGGGAGGGCCCGAGGGACAGATACGCAGTATTTT.

CDR3 amino acids: CASSFISSEQYF. CDR3 in DNA: TGTGCCAGCAGCTTCATTAGTAGCGAGCAGTACTTC. The chain uses TRBV5-6 and TRBJ2-7; D is unresolved. Trimming took 2 bases from V and 6 from J, leaving 9 bases between them. This CDR3 region has 12 residues. In germline, CDR1 is SGHDT, CDR2 YYEEEE.

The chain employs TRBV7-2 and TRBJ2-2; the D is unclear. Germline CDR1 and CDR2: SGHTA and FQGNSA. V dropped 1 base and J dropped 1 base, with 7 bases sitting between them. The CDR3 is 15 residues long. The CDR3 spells CASSLGRRNTGELFF. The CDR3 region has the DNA TGTGCCAGCAGCTTAGGGCGTCGGAACACCGGGGAGCTGTTTTTT. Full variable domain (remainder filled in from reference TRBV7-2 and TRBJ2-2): GAGVSQSPSNKVTEKGKDVELRCDPISGHTALYWYRQSLGQGLEFLIYFQGNSAPDKSGLPSDRFSAERTGGSVSTLTIQRTQQEDSAVYLCASSLGRRNTGELFFGEGSRLTVL.

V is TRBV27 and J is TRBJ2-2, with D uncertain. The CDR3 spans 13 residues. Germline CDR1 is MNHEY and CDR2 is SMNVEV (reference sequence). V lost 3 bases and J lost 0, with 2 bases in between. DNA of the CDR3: TGTGCCAGCAGTTTCACGAACACCGGGGAGCTGTTTTTT. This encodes CASSFTNTGELFF.

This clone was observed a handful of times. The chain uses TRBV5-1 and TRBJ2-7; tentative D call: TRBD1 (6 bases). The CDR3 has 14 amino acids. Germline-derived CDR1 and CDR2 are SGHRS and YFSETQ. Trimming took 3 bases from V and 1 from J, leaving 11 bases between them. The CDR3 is CASSSTGTSYEQYF. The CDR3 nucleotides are TGCGCCAGCAGCTCCACCGGGACATCCTACGAGCAGTACTTC.

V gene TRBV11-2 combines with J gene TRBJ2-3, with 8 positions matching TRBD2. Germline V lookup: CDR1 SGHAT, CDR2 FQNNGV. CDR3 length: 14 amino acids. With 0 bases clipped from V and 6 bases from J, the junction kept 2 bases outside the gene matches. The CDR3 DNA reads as TGTGCCAGCAGCTTAGAGGGCGGGGGGGATACGCAGTATTTT. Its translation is CASSLEGGGDTQYF.

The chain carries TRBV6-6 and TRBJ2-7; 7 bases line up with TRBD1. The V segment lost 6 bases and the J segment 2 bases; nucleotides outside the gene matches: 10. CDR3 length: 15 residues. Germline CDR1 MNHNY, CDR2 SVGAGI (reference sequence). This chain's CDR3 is CASRGVDRTPYEQYF. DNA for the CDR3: TGTGCCAGCAGGGGGGTGGACAGGACCCCCTACGAGCAGTACTTC.